This T cell receptor beta chain was identified during a study of blood T cell repertoires in COVID-19. About the study: The cDNA or gDNA used as material had been derived from T cells, B-cell-depleted T cells, or PBMCs.

In the original processing: Amplification of reference gene primers was used by the study to estimate nucleated cell counts. Sequenced by immunoSEQ multiplex PCR; TCRdb stores in-frame clones only, minus some. That table supplies the V and J calls and clone size; D and trimming were determined from the DNA. Of about 69,000 clones listed, roughly 80% are singletons. Sequencing was carried out using peripheral blood. The TCR originated in an elderly woman with acute or convalescent COVID-19.

DNA for the CDR3: TGCGCCAGCAGCTTGGTACCCACAACTAGCGCAGATATTTACGCGAACACCGGGGAGCTGTTTTTT. As protein: CASSLVPTTSADIYANTGELFF. This rearrangement joins TRBV5-1 to TRBJ2-2; the match to TRBD2 covers 7 bases. The V and J ends lost 0 bases and 0 bases, in that order; junction bases with no gene match: 20. Per the germline V gene, CDR1 is SGHRS and CDR2 is YFSETQ. This CDR3 has 22 amino acids.